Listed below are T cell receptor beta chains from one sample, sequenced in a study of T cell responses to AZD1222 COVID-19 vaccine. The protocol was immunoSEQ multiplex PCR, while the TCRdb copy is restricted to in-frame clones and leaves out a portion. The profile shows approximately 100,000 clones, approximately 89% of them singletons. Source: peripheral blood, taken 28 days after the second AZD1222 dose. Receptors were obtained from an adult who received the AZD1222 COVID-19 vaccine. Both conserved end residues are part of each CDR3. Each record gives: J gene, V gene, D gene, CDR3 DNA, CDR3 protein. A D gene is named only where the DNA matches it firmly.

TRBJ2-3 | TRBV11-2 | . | TGTGCCAGCAGCCGGGGTAGCCGGAAAGATACGCAGTATTTT | CASSRGSRKDTQYF
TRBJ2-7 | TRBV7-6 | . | TGTGCCAGCAGCACCGCTGGTGGGGGGGGCAGGGTCAACGAGCAGTACTTC | CASSTAGGGGRVNEQYF
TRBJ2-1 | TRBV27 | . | TGTGCCAGCAGAATAAGGAGGGGTAAGCAGTTCTTC | CASRIRRGKQFF
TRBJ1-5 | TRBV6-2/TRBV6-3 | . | TGTGCCAGCAGTTCGCGACAGAACAATCAGCCCCAGCATTTT | CASSSRQNNQPQHF
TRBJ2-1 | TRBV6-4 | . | TGTGCCAGCAGTGTCCGGGACCCGCCGGATGAGCAGTTCTTC | CASSVRDPPDEQFF
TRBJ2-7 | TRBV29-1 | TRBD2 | TGCAGCGTGGTAGCGGGGGACTCCTACGAGCAGTACTTC | CSVVAGDSYEQYF
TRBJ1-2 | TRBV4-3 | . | TGCGCCAGCAGCCAAGAGATTCGAGGGCTCTATGGCTACACCTTC | CASSQEIRGLYGYTF
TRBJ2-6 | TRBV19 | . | TGTGCCAGTAGTATTCGGGGGGCCATTTCTGGGGCCAACGTCCTGACTTTC | CASSIRGAISGANVLTF
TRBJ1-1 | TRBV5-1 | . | TGCGCCAGCGGTTCCGCGGGAATTAACACTGAAGCTTTCTTT | CASGSAGINTEAFF
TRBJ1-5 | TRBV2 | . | TGTGCCAGCAGTGTTACGTCTAGGTCTCAGCCCCAGCATTTT | CASSVTSRSQPQHF